The 3 T cell receptor beta chains below all came from one sample that was sequenced in a study of blood T cell repertoires in COVID-19. Sequencing was performed with immunoSEQ multiplex PCR; in TCRdb, only in-frame clones are kept and a portion is missing. Of 130,000 to 150,000 clones listed, 65% to 90% were seen once; the top ten hold 7.2%. The sample consisted of peripheral blood. All receptors come from a woman aged 50 to 65 in a cohort sampled during active or convalescent COVID-19.

V and J are TRBV13 and TRBJ1-1, with 8 bases aligning to TRBD1. CDR3 length: 14 amino acids. Germline V CDR1 and CDR2: PRHDT, FYEKMQ (reference sequence). After removal of 5 bases from V and 1 base from J, the junction contained 3 bases not matched to a gene. The chain's CDR3 is CASSQGQGNTEAFF. In DNA form, the CDR3 reads TGTGCCAGCAGCCAAGGACAGGGGAACACTGAAGCTTTCTTT.

J is TRBJ2-1 and V is TRBV5-1, with 10 bases aligning to TRBD2. The CDR3 loop spans 18 amino acids. Trimming removed 0 bases from V and 0 bases from J; junction bases left unmatched: 6. In germline, CDR1 is SGHRS, CDR2 YFSETQ. Here the CDR3 reads CASSLGSGGRGSYNEQFF. The CDR3 region has the DNA TGCGCCAGCAGCTTGGGTAGCGGGGGGAGGGGCTCCTACAATGAGCAGTTCTTC.

This chain uses TRBV7-2 with TRBJ1-5; D unclear. The V end was cut by 1 base, the J end by 0 bases, with 7 bases between. The CDR3 is made up of 15 amino acids. Germline V gene sequence: CDR1 SGHTA, CDR2 FQGNSA. CDR3 loop: CASSLGSYSNQPQHF. CDR3 in DNA: TGTGCCAGCAGCTTAGGGTCCTATAGCAATCAGCCCCAGCATTTT.